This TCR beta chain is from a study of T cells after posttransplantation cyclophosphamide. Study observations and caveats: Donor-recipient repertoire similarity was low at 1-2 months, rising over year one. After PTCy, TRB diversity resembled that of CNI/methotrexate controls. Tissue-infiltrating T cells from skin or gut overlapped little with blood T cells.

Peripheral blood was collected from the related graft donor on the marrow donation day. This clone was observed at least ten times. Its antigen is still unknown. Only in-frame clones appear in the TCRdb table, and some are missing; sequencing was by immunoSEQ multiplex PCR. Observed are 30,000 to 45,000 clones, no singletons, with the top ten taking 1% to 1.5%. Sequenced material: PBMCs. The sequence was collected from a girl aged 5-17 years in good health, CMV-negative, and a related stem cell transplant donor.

The CDR3 nucleotides are TGTGCCAGCAGCCCGTGGGGGGGCCAAGAGACCCAGTACTTC. It is translated as CASSPWGGQETQYF. The gene calls are TRBV7-3 and TRBJ2-5, with 7 bases aligning to TRBD2. The germline CDR1 and CDR2 sequences are SGHTA and FQGTGA. This CDR3 region has 14 residues. Trimming cost V 5 bases and J 1 base; bases outside gene matches: 4. The full variable domain, in which reference TRBV7-3 and TRBJ2-5 provide the parts outside the CDR3, is GAGVSQTPSNKVTEKGKYVELRCDPISGHTALYWYRQSLGQGPEFLIYFQGTGAADDSGLPNDRFFAVRPEGSVSTLKIQRTERGDSAVYLCASSPWGGQETQYFGPGTRLLVL.